This T cell receptor (beta chain) is from a study of shared clonotypes between healthy human individuals. Across the whole study: Each donor contributed plates that comprised three CD4 naive, three CD4 memory, two CD8 naive and one CD8 memory. Study-wide results and caveats: What limited the represented genetic and exposure-history diversity was the small number of donors. Around 5% of naive CD4 clonotypes were common to a handful of donors.

Comment on this clone: Its specificity is not known.

This CDR3 region has 17 residues. V was clipped by 2 bases and J by 0 bases, with 15 bases between them. Germline loops: CDR1 MNHNS, CDR2 SASEGT. It was CD45RO-negative cells, positively selected for CCR7, that made up naive CD8 cells, with terminally differentiated effector memory CD45RA+ cells excluded. Profiled with immunoSEQ multiplex PCR; TCRdb holds only in-frame clones, not every one. The sample includes about 590,000 clones, 95% seen only once; the top ten take around 0.11%. The sample was naive CD8+ T cells sorted from blood. V and J are TRBV6-1 and TRBJ2-3; D is unclear. The receptor comes from a woman aged 30 to 39 in good health. The DNA for the CDR3 is TGTGCCAGCAGTGAAATCGAATATAGCTTTAGCACAGATACGCAGTATTTT. It is translated as CASSEIEYSFSTDTQYF.